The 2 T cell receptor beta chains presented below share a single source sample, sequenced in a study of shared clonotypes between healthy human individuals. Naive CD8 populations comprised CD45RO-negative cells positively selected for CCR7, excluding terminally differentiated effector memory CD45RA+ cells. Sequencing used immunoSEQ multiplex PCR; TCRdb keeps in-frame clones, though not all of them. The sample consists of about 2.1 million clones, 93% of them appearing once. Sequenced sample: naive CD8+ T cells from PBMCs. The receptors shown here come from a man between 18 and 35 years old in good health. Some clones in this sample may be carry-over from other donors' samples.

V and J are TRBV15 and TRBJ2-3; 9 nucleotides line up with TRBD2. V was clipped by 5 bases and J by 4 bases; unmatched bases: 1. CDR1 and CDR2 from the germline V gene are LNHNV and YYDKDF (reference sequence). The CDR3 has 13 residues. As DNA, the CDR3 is TGTGCCACCAGCGAGCGGGGGGCAGATACGCAGTATTTT. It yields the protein CATSERGADTQYF.

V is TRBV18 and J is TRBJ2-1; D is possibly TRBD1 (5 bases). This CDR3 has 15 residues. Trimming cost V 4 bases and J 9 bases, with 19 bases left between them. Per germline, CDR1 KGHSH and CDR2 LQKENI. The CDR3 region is CASSHEGARAGEQFF. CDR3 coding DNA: TGTGCCAGCTCACACGAAGGGGCCCGGGCTGGTGAGCAGTTCTTC.